These T cell receptor beta chains were read from a single sample in a study of blood T cell repertoires in COVID-19. Measured with immunoSEQ multiplex PCR; TCRdb has only the in-frame clones, and not every one. Of over 200,000 clones in the sample, approximately 87% are singletons; the top ten hold just over 2.5%. The sample consisted of peripheral blood. The origin of the receptors is a woman in her seventies with active or convalescent COVID-19. The CDR3 runs from the conserved cysteine through the conserved F or W. The D gene is left open where the match is weak. A clone size is listed for some rows: how often the clone was seen (once, few, many), or a class if it is expanded.

DNA: TGTGCTTCTCAAACTACAGGGCAGGTTGGCTACACCTTC; CDR3: CASQTTGQVGYTF; size: -; length: 13; D: -; J: TRBJ1-2; V: TRBV30
DNA: TGTGCCATCAGGACCGGGACAACGGGCACTGAAGCTTTCTTT; CDR3: CAIRTGTTGTEAFF; size: -; length: 14; D: -; J: TRBJ1-1; V: TRBV10-3
DNA: TGTGCCAGCAGCCCCGACGGAGTAGCGGGAGCCTACGAGCAGTACTTC; CDR3: CASSPDGVAGAYEQYF; size: -; length: 16; D: TRBD2; J: TRBJ2-7; V: TRBV7-2
DNA: TGTGCCAGCAGCTTAATCTCCGAGCAGTACTTC; CDR3: CASSLISEQYF; size: few; length: 11; D: -; J: TRBJ2-7; V: TRBV11-2
DNA: TGCGCCAGCAGCTTAAGGGGTGACTCTGGAAACACCATATATTTT; CDR3: CASSLRGDSGNTIYF; size: -; length: 15; D: -; J: TRBJ1-3; V: TRBV5-1
DNA: TGTGCCAGCAGCCAAGGAACTCAGGTTAATTCACCCCTCCACTTT; CDR3: CASSQGTQVNSPLHF; size: -; length: 15; D: -; J: TRBJ1-6; V: TRBV3-1/TRBV3-2
DNA: TGTGCCAGCAGGTCCACGACACGAAACACTGAAGCTTTCTTT; CDR3: CASRSTTRNTEAFF; size: -; length: 14; D: -; J: TRBJ1-1; V: TRBV7-9
DNA: TGTGCCAGCAACGTCGGGGGAGGGCTGATCCGGCCCCAGCATTTT; CDR3: CASNVGGGLIRPQHF; size: -; length: 15; D: -; J: TRBJ1-5; V: TRBV28
DNA: TGTGCCAGCAGTGACAGTAACTATGGCTACACCTTC; CDR3: CASSDSNYGYTF; size: few; length: 12; D: -; J: TRBJ1-2; V: TRBV2
DNA: TGTGCCAGCAGCCTGGGGGGGCCTGGAGAGCAGTACTTC; CDR3: CASSLGGPGEQYF; size: -; length: 13; D: -; J: TRBJ2-7; V: TRBV11-3
DNA: TGCAGCGTTGGGACACCTACCCTCAACTATGGCTACACCTTC; CDR3: CSVGTPTLNYGYTF; size: -; length: 14; D: -; J: TRBJ1-2; V: TRBV29-1
DNA: TGTGCCAGCAGCTTAGCCGGGGTTCACACTGAAGCTTTCTTT; CDR3: CASSLAGVHTEAFF; size: -; length: 14; D: -; J: TRBJ1-1; V: TRBV7-9
DNA: TGTGCCAGCAGCCTCGGGGGGCCGACTGAAGCTTTCTTT; CDR3: CASSLGGPTEAFF; size: -; length: 13; D: -; J: TRBJ1-1; V: TRBV6-5
DNA: TGTGCCAGCAGTCGGGACAGGGGATACATTCAGTACTTC; CDR3: CASSRDRGYIQYF; size: -; length: 13; D: TRBD1; J: TRBJ2-4; V: TRBV6-5
DNA: TGTGCCAGCAGTCTACCCGGAGGGTTGGATCAGCCCCAGCATTTT; CDR3: CASSLPGGLDQPQHF; size: -; length: 15; D: -; J: TRBJ1-5; V: TRBV28
DNA: TGTGCCAGCAGTCACCTAGACAGGGCGCCCCAGCATTTT; CDR3: CASSHLDRAPQHF; size: -; length: 13; D: TRBD1; J: TRBJ1-5; V: TRBV6-2/TRBV6-3
DNA: TGTGCCAGCAGCTTAGATCGAACCCGGGTCACCGGCTACACCTTC; CDR3: CASSLDRTRVTGYTF; size: few; length: 15; D: -; J: TRBJ1-2; V: TRBV11-2
DNA: TGTGCCAGCAGGGGGACAGGGGGTTTGACAGATACGCAGTATTTT; CDR3: CASRGTGGLTDTQYF; size: -; length: 15; D: TRBD1; J: TRBJ2-3; V: TRBV28
DNA: TGTGCCAGCGGGACAAACTACAATTCACCCCTCCACTTT; CDR3: CASGTNYNSPLHF; size: few; length: 13; D: -; J: TRBJ1-6; V: TRBV5-5
DNA: TGTGCCAGCAGCCTGAGTTCGGAGCAGTACTTC; CDR3: CASSLSSEQYF; size: -; length: 11; D: -; J: TRBJ2-7; V: TRBV28
DNA: TGTGCCAGCAGCTTCTGGGGCGGGACTAGCGGGAGGGAAGGGCAGTTCTTC; CDR3: CASSFWGGTSGREGQFF; size: -; length: 17; D: TRBD2; J: TRBJ2-1; V: TRBV7-8
DNA: TGCGCCAGCAGCCCTTACCGGGACAGGGGCGGCTACACCTTC; CDR3: CASSPYRDRGGYTF; size: -; length: 14; D: TRBD1; J: TRBJ1-2; V: TRBV10-1
DNA: TGTGCCAGCAGCTTAGCTGCGGTAGCGGGAGGCTACGAGCAGTACTTC; CDR3: CASSLAAVAGGYEQYF; size: -; length: 16; D: TRBD2; J: TRBJ2-7; V: TRBV7-2